This T cell receptor beta chain originates from a study of radiation and T cells in renal cell carcinoma. Overall study results and limits: Pretreatment tumor biopsies were lacking, so baseline clonotypes are unknown. In blood, top tumor clones expanded by 2 weeks, shrinking by 4.

The assay was immunoSEQ multiplex PCR, and TCRdb's table has in-frame clones only and misses some. The sample lists around 180,000 clones, about nine tenths seen once, with about 11% in the top ten. This CDR3 is built from 15 residues. The V end was cut by 4 bases, the J end by 0 bases, with 11 bases between. Germline lookup yields CDR1 SGDLS and CDR2 YYNGEE. Time point in this sample: blood 4 weeks post-SBRT, at nephrectomy. Treatment denoted: 15 Gy SBRT to primary tumor, nephrectomy 4 weeks later. Nephrectomy followed 15 Gy stereotactic body radiation by 4 weeks. The patient's renal cell carcinoma had clear cell pathology. On this clone itself: Its antigen is undetermined.

This sequence joins TRBV9 and TRBJ2-1; no reliable D call. This TCR came from a woman between 50 and 59 years old with renal cell carcinoma. The sample in question was blood, obtained from a patient whose treatment included radiotherapy and nephrectomy. CDR3 loop: CASSPRTASYNEQFF. Here the CDR3 DNA reads TGTGCCAGCAGCCCCAGGACGGCCTCCTACAATGAGCAGTTCTTC.